These 8 T cell receptor beta chains originate from one sample sequenced in a study of CD8+ T cells in alopecia areata. Treatment specified: oral pan-JAK inhibitor, 5-10 mg twice daily. Reverse transcribed after extraction, RNA yielded cDNA as the sequencing template. The protocol was immunoSEQ multiplex PCR, while the TCRdb copy is restricted to in-frame clones and leaves out a portion. The sample holds about 110,000 clones, roughly three fifths seen once. The source was CD8+ T cells sorted from blood, collected at week 24, from a patient treated with tofacitinib. The receptors were gathered from a human donor with alopecia areata.

The chain links TRBV25-1 to TRBJ2-2, with D perhaps TRBD1 (5 bases). The CDR3 sequence is 14 residues long. The V gene lost 6 bases and the J gene lost 0 bases, with 8 bases spanning the gap. Germline V lookup: CDR1 MGHDK, CDR2 SYGVNS. In DNA form, the CDR3 reads TGTGCCAGCAGGACAGTCGCGAACACCGGGGAGCTGTTTTTT. This encodes CASRTVANTGELFF.

The chain joins TRBV9 to TRBJ2-2; a possible D gene is TRBD2 (6 bases). The V end lost 3 bases, the J end lost 7 bases, and 16 bases lay between the germline ends. Germline lookup yields CDR1 SGDLS and CDR2 YYNGEE. The CDR3 contains 15 residues. For the CDR3, the DNA is TGTGCCAGCAGCGCCGGGACTGAAATAGACGGGGAGCTGTTTTTT. Translated, it gives CASSAGTEIDGELFF. The complete variable domain, with remaining parts taken from reference TRBV9 and TRBJ2-2, reads DSGVTQTPKHLITATGQRVTLRCSPRSGDLSVYWYQQSLDQGLQFLIQYYNGEERAKGNILERFSAQQFPDLHSELNLSSLELGDSALYFCASSAGTEIDGELFFGEGSRLTVL.

The chain links TRBV10-3 to TRBJ2-5; D is undetermined. TRBJ2-7 matches the DNA end more closely, so the J call is doubtful. The CDR3 is made up of 14 amino acids. CDR1 ENHRY and CDR2 SYGVKD come from the germline V gene. The CDR3 loop is CAIRQSDRAYEQYF. The CDR3 DNA sequence: TGTGCCATCAGGCAATCGGACCGAGCCTACGAGCAGTACTTC.

The J gene is TRBJ2-3, the V gene TRBV30, with no clear D. The CDR3 has 12 amino acids. CDR1 GTSNPN and CDR2 SVGIG come from the germline V gene (reference sequence). The germline V and J ends were trimmed by 2 bases and 5 bases, with 8 bases remaining between them. The CDR3 spells CAWSLEVDTQYF. CDR3 in DNA: TGTGCCTGGAGTCTAGAGGTAGATACGCAGTATTTT.

V is TRBV27 and J is TRBJ1-1; D gene unclear. The germline V and J ends were trimmed by 5 bases and 0 bases, with 10 bases remaining between them. Germline CDR1 MNHEY, CDR2 SMNVEV (reference sequence). The CDR3 covers 14 residues. DNA for the CDR3: TGTGCCAGCAGTCCAATCCTAATGAACACTGAAGCTTTCTTT. As protein: CASSPILMNTEAFF.

The chain has TRBV6-5 and TRBJ2-5; either TRBD1 or TRBD2 may fit D (5 bases each). This CDR3 has 13 amino acids. The ends were cut back, 1 base at V and 3 bases at J, with 6 bases in the middle. CDR1 is MNHEY, CDR2 SVGAGI, per germline. CDR3 protein: CASSYLGEETQYF. CDR3 nucleotide sequence: TGTGCCAGCAGTTACTTGGGGGAAGAGACCCAGTACTTC.

This sequence joins TRBV18 and TRBJ2-2, with 8 bases fitting TRBD1. V lost 2 bases and J lost 4; bases outside the gene matches: 3. The CDR3 runs 15 residues. Per germline, CDR1 KGHSH and CDR2 LQKENI. CDR3 protein: CASSPTGGSTGELFF. The CDR3 DNA sequence: TGTGCCAGCTCACCAACAGGGGGAAGCACCGGGGAGCTGTTTTTT.

The V call is TRBV2, the J call TRBJ2-5; weak D call: TRBD1 (6 bases). Germline V CDR1 and CDR2: SNHLY, FYNNEI. This CDR3 has 14 residues. V lost 5 bases and J 2 bases, leaving 12 bases between the germline ends. The CDR3 loop reads CASSLRGNQETQYF. The DNA for the CDR3 is TGTGCCAGCAGTCTTAGGGGGAATCAAGAGACCCAGTACTTC.